One and the same sample provided the 10 T cell receptor beta chains below, sequenced in a study of blood T cell repertoires in COVID-19. Profiled with immunoSEQ multiplex PCR; TCRdb holds only in-frame clones, not every one. The sample carries 130,000 to 150,000 clones, roughly 86% recorded once. Sequencing was performed on peripheral blood. These receptors were taken from a man aged 45 to 65 with active or convalescent COVID-19.

This rearrangement joins TRBV4-3 to TRBJ2-4; a possible D gene is TRBD2 (6 bases). This CDR3 is 16 amino acids long. The V and J ends lost 0 bases and 8 bases respectively, with 17 bases between them. The germline CDR1 and CDR2 sequences are LGHNA and YSLEER. The CDR3 loop is CASSQDLVATGDIQYF. CDR3 nucleotides: TGCGCCAGCAGCCAAGATCTTGTGGCCACGGGGGACATTCAGTACTTC.

The J gene is TRBJ1-2, the V gene TRBV18; 11 nucleotides agree with TRBD1. There are 14 residues in the CDR3. Losses at the gene ends were 3 bases for V and 8 bases for J; bases not matched to a gene: 5. The V gene's germline CDR1 is KGHSH and CDR2 LQKENI. CDR3 protein: CASSPRTGGEGYTF. The CDR3, as DNA: TGTGCCAGCTCACCTAGGACAGGGGGCGAGGGCTACACCTTC.

The V gene is TRBV7-2, the J gene TRBJ2-1, with 10 bases fitting TRBD1. CDR1 is SGHTA, CDR2 FQGNSA, per germline. The CDR3 has 16 amino acids. V lost 1 base, J lost 4 bases, and 4 bases stayed unmatched. The CDR3 is CASSLDGTGDYNEQFF. The CDR3 coding sequence is TGTGCCAGCAGCTTAGACGGGACAGGGGATTACAATGAGCAGTTCTTC.

The chain has TRBV1 and TRBJ1-5. TRBV1 is a documented pseudogene. CDR3 length: 12 amino acids. The CDR3 sequence is CTSSQRDQPQHF. DNA of the CDR3: TGCACCAGCAGCCAGCGAGATCAGCCCCAGCATTTT.

This chain links TRBV14 with TRBJ2-7; 8 nucleotides match TRBD2. V lost 5 bases, J lost 3 bases, and 9 bases stayed unmatched. Per germline, CDR1 SGHDN and CDR2 FVKESK. The length of the CDR3 is 15 residues. CDR3: CASSGASGRFYEQYF. CDR3 coding DNA: TGTGCCAGCAGCGGAGCTAGCGGGCGTTTCTACGAGCAGTACTTC.

The gene calls are TRBV27 and TRBJ1-5; maybe TRBD1 (6 bases). V lost 5 bases to trimming and J lost 0 bases, with 14 bases between them. CDR1 is MNHEY, CDR2 SMNVEV, per germline (reference sequence). This CDR3 comprises 16 residues. As DNA, the CDR3 is TGTGCCAGCAGTCCGGGGACAAGGGTTAGCAATCAGCCCCAGCATTTT. This encodes CASSPGTRVSNQPQHF.

The chain is built from TRBV30 and TRBJ1-2; tentatively, D is TRBD1 (5 bases). This CDR3 spans 15 amino acids. V lost 2 bases, J lost 2 bases, and 15 bases lay in between. Germline-derived CDR1 and CDR2 are GTSNPN and SVGIG (reference sequence). The DNA of the CDR3 is TGTGCCTGGAGTCGACTTTCGGACAAGAACTATGGCTACACCTTC. Translation gives CAWSRLSDKNYGYTF.

V and J are TRBV6-6 and TRBJ1-3, with D uncertain. The V end was cut by 6 bases, the J end by 1 base, with 10 bases between. Germline V gene data show CDR1 as MNHNY and CDR2 as SVGAGI (reference sequence). This CDR3 contains 14 residues. For the CDR3, the DNA is TGTGCCAGCAGCAGTGGAGGATCTGGAAACACCATATATTTT. Translation: CASSSGGSGNTIYF.

The table lists this clone with a count of one. The chain uses TRBV11-2 and TRBJ1-1; no definite D call. The germline CDR1 and CDR2 sequences are SGHAT and FQNNGV. This CDR3 contains 13 residues. Trimming left V 1 base short and J 4 bases short, with 7 bases between. The CDR3 here is CASSLAFGTEAFF. CDR3 bases: TGTGCCAGCAGCTTAGCATTCGGCACTGAAGCTTTCTTT.

This chain uses TRBV29-1 with TRBJ2-4, with 7 bases lining up with TRBD1. The V gene end was trimmed by 7 bases and the J gene end by 8 bases; junction bases not matched to a gene: 11. CDR1 and CDR2 (germline): SQVTM, ANQGSEA. The length of the CDR3 is 13 residues. For the CDR3, the DNA is TGCAGCGCCGTAAGGGACAGAGCGGACATTCAGTACTTC. Encoded protein: CSAVRDRADIQYF.